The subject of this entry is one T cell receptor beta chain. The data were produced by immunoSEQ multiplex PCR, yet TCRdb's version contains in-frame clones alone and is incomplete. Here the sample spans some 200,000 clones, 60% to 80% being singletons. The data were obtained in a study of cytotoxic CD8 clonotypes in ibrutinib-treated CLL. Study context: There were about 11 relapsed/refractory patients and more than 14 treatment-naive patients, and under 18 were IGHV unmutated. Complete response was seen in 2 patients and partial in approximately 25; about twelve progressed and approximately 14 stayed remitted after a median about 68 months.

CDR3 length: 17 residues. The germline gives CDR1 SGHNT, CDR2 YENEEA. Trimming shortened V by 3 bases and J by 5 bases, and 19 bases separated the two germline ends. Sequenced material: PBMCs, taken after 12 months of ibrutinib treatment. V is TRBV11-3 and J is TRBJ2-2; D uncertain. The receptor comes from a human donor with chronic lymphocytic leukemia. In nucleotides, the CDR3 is TGTGCCAGCAGCTTGGGCAGGCGAGACGTCCCTACCGGGGAGCTGTTTTTT. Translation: CASSLGRRDVPTGELFF.